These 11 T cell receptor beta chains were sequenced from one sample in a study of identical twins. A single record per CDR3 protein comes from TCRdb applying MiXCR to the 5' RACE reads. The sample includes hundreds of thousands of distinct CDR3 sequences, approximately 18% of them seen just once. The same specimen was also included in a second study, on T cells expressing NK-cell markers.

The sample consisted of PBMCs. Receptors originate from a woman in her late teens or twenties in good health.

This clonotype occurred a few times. DNA for the CDR3: TGCGCCAGCAGCCAAGTTTGGGGACAGGGCTACGAGCAGTACTTC. Encoded protein: CASSQVWGQGYEQYF. The V call is TRBV4-3, the J call TRBJ2-7; 9 bases fit TRBD1. V lost 1 base, J lost 3 bases, and 4 bases stayed unmatched. The CDR3 contains 15 residues. Looked up from germline, CDR1 is LGHNA and CDR2 is YSLEER.

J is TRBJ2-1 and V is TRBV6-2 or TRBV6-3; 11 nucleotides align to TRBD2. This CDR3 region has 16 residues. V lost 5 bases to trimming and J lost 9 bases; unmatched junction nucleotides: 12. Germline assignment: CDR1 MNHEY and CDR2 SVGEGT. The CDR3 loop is CASSRETSGIGREQFF. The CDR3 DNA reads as TGTGCCAGCAGTAGAGAGACTAGCGGGATTGGTCGTGAGCAGTTCTTC.

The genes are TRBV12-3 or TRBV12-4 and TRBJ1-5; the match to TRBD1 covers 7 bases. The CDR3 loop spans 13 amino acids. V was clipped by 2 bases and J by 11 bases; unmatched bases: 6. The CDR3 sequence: CASSLTGALAQHF. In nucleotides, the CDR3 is TGTGCCAGCAGTTTAACAGGGGCGTTGGCCCAGCATTTT.

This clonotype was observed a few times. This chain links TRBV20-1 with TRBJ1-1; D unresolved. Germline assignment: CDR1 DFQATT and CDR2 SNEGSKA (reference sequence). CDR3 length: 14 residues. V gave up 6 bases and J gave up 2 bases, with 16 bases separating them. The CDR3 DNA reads TGCAGTGCGACGTCGCCCCGATTAAACACTGAAGCTTTCTTT. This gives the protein CSATSPRLNTEAFF.

The CDR3 DNA reads as TGCGCCAGCAGTGAGTCACGGGACGGATATGGCTACACCTTC. It codes for CASSESRDGYGYTF. This chain links TRBV10-2 with TRBJ1-2; D may be TRBD1 (5 bases). The germline CDR1 and CDR2 sequences are WSHSY and SAAADI. V was pared by 0 bases and J by 5 bases, with 10 bases between. CDR3 size: 14 residues.

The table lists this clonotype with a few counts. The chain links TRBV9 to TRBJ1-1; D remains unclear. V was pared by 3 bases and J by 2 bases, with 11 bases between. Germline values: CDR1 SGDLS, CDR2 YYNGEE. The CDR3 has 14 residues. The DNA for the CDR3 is TGTGCCAGCAGCGAAACGACGGCAAACACTGAAGCTTTCTTT. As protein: CASSETTANTEAFF. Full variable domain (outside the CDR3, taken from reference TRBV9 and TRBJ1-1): DSGVTQTPKHLITATGQRVTLRCSPRSGDLSVYWYQQSLDQGLQFLIQYYNGEERAKGNILERFSAQQFPDLHSELNLSSLELGDSALYFCASSETTANTEAFFGQGTRLTVV.

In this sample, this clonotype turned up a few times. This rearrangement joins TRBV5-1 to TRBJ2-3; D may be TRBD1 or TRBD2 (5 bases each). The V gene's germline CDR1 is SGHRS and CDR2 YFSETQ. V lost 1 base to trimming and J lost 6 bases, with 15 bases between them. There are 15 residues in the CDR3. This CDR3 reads CASSLWGTLSDTQYF. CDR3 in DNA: TGCGCCAGCAGCTTGTGGGGGACCCTTTCGGATACGCAGTATTTT.

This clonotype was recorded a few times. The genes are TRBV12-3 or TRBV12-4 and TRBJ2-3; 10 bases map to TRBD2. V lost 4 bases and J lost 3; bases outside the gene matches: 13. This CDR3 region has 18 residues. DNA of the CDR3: TGTGCCAGCAGTTCCTCGGGACTAGCGACTAGAGGTACAGATACGCAGTATTTT. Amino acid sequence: CASSSSGLATRGTDTQYF.

CDR3 protein: CASLRQGNTGELFF. CDR3 nucleotide sequence: TGTGCCAGCTTGCGACAGGGGAACACCGGGGAGCTGTTTTTT. V usage is TRBV2 and J usage is TRBJ2-2, with 7 nucleotides matching TRBD1. There are 14 residues in the CDR3. The germline V gene has CDR1 SNHLY and CDR2 FYNNEI. V gave up 8 bases and J gave up 1 base; unmatched junction bases: 4. Filled out from reference TRBV2 and TRBJ2-2, the complete variable domain reads EPEVTQTPSHQVTQMGQEVILRCVPISNHLYFYWYRQILGQKVEFLVSFYNNEISEKSEIFDDQFSVERPDGSNFTLKIRSTKLEDSAMYFCASLRQGNTGELFFGEGSRLTVL.

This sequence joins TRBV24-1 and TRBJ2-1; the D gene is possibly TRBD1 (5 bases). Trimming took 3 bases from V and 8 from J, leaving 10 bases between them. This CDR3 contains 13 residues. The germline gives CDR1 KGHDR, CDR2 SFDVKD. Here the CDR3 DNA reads TGTGCCACCAGTGATATCAGGGCTCATGAGCAGTTCTTC. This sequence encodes CATSDIRAHEQFF.

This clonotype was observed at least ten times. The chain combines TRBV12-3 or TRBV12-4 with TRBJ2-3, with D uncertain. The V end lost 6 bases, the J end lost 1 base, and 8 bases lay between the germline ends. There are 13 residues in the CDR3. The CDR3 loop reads CASSLSGTDTQYF. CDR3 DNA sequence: TGTGCCAGCAGCTTGAGCGGCACAGATACGCAGTATTTT.